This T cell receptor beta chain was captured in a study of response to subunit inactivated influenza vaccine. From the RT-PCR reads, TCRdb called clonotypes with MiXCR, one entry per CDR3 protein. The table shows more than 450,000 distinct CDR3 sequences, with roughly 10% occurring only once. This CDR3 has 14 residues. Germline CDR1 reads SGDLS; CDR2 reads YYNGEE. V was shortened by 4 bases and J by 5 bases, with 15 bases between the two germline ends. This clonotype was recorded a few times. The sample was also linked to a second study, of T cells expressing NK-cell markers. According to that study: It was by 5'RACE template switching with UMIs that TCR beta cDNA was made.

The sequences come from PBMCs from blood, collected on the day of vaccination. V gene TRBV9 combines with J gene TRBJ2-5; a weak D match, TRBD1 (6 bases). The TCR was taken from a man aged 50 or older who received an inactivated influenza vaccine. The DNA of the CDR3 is TGTGCCAGCAGCCAGGGGCTGTCATTGGAGACCCAGTACTTC. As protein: CASSQGLSLETQYF. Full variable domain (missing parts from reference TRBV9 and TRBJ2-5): DSGVTQTPKHLITATGQRVTLRCSPRSGDLSVYWYQQSLDQGLQFLIQYYNGEERAKGNILERFSAQQFPDLHSELNLSSLELGDSALYFCASSQGLSLETQYFGPGTRLLVL.